The 15 T cell receptor beta chains reported below all come from one sample, sequenced in a study of T cells in Graves' hyperthyroidism and ophthalmopathy. Researchers took RNA transcripts and amplified the TCR beta CDR3 regions from them. First-round RT-PCR with HTBI primers amplified the TCR CDR3 region. TCRdb ran MiXCR on the multiplex PCR reads and lists one entry per CDR3 protein. The data hold 550,000 to 700,000 distinct CDR3 sequences, with roughly 14% observed a single time. The specimen sequenced was blood. These receptor sequences come from a woman in her thirties or forties with Graves' ophthalmopathy.

The V and J genes are TRBV4-1 and TRBJ2-7; 9 bases are a match to TRBD2. Trimming took 8 bases from V and 3 from J; bases not matched to a gene: 5. The germline CDR1 and CDR2 sequences are MGHRA and YSYEKL. The length of the CDR3 is 13 residues. The CDR3 sequence: CASGLARGYEQYF. CDR3 nucleotide sequence: TGCGCCAGCGGACTAGCGCGGGGCTACGAGCAGTACTTC.

This clonotype was seen ten or more times. V and J are TRBV6-5 and TRBJ1-3, with 11 bases that match TRBD1. CDR1 and CDR2 (germline): MNHEY, SVGAGI. The length of the CDR3 is 15 residues. The junction had 2 bases not matched to a gene; V was cut back by 6 bases and J by 1 base. In DNA form, the CDR3 reads TGTGCCAGCAGACGGGACAGGGGGTCTGGAAACACCATATATTTT. It yields the protein CASRRDRGSGNTIYF.

This clonotype was found many times. The rearrangement links TRBV11-2 to TRBJ1-2; TRBD1 is a possible D gene (6 bases). Germline-derived CDR1 and CDR2 are SGHAT and FQNNGV. Between the trimmed V and J ends, which lost 0 bases and 2 bases, there was a span of 10 bases. The CDR3 contains 15 residues. The CDR3 nucleotides are TGTGCCAGCAGCTTAGAAAAGGGGGAAAACTATGGCTACACCTTC. Its protein is CASSLEKGENYGYTF.

This clonotype was seen many times. V usage is TRBV7-3 and J usage is TRBJ1-2, with D maybe TRBD1 (6 bases). The V end lost 3 bases, the J end lost 6 bases, and 17 bases lay between the germline ends. Germline V gene sequence: CDR1 SGHTA, CDR2 FQGTGA. This CDR3 has 15 amino acids. Here the CDR3 reads CASSLTGASSDGYTF. The CDR3 bases are TGTGCCAGCAGCTTGACAGGAGCCTCCTCGGATGGCTACACCTTC.

This clonotype came up many times. CDR3 nucleotide sequence: TGTGCCAGCAGAAGTGGGGGTATGAACACTGAAGCTTTCTTT. Residues: CASRSGGMNTEAFF. The rearrangement joins TRBV6-1 to TRBJ1-1, with D tentatively TRBD1 (5 bases). Trimming cost V 6 bases and J 0 bases, with 11 bases left between them. CDR3 length: 14 amino acids. CDR1 MNHNS and CDR2 SASEGT come from the germline V gene.

This clonotype was counted many times. A much larger clone sits a single nucleotide away, making a read error possible. The rearrangement links TRBV28 to TRBJ1-2; 9 positions match TRBD1. CDR1 is MDHEN and CDR2 is SYDVKM in the germline V gene. CDR3 length: 14 residues. CDR3 sequence (DNA): TGTGCCAACAGTCCGCCGGGACAGGGTTATGGCTACACCTTC. It codes for CANSPPGQGYGYTF.

This clonotype was observed a handful of times. The V gene is TRBV6-1, the J gene TRBJ2-7; tentatively, D is TRBD1 (7 bases). V lost 5 bases and J lost 4, with 15 bases in between. Germline CDR1 MNHNS, CDR2 SASEGT. The CDR3 consists of 14 residues. The CDR3, as DNA: TGTGCCAGCAGTCCCGTCAGGGGGGAGTACGAGCAGTACTTC. It encodes CASSPVRGEYEQYF.

This clonotype was counted at least ten times. The J gene is TRBJ2-5, the V gene TRBV7-2; either TRBD1 or TRBD2 may supply D (7 bases each). The ends were cut back, 5 bases at V and 7 bases at J, with 17 bases in the middle. Germline V gene sequence: CDR1 SGHTA, CDR2 FQGNSA. The CDR3 is made up of 14 amino acids. The DNA of the CDR3 is TGTGCCAGCAGCCAGGGGGGGGTAGGGGTGACCCAGTACTTC. This sequence encodes CASSQGGVGVTQYF.

This clonotype was seen ten or more times. The chain is built from TRBV4-1 and TRBJ2-5, with a weak D call TRBD2 (6 bases). Germline V gives CDR1 MGHRA, CDR2 YSYEKL. Between the trimmed V and J ends, which lost 0 bases and 5 bases, there was a span of 13 bases. The CDR3 is made up of 15 amino acids. CDR3 residues: CASSQEVTGDETQYF. In DNA, the CDR3 is TGCGCCAGCAGCCAAGAAGTAACGGGAGATGAGACCCAGTACTTC.

This clonotype has a count of ten or more. This rearrangement joins TRBV28 to TRBJ2-7; TRBD1 matches at 7 bases. V shed 10 bases, J shed 2 bases, and the junction held 8 bases outside the gene matches. Germline V gene lookup returns CDR1 MDHEN and CDR2 SYDVKM. The CDR3 is made up of 13 amino acids. This CDR3 reads CATVRDSPYEQYF. The DNA of the CDR3 is TGTGCCACGGTCCGGGACAGTCCCTACGAGCAGTACTTC.

This clonotype was detected ten times or more. The chain combines TRBV29-1 with TRBJ1-1; a weak D match, TRBD1 (5 bases). V was cut by 3 bases and J by 13 bases, with 21 bases left in between. Germline CDR1 and CDR2: SQVTM and ANQGSEA. The CDR3 is 13 residues long. The CDR3: CSVDQPGLRFVFF. The CDR3 DNA reads as TGCAGCGTTGACCAACCGGGACTCCGTTTTGTTTTCTTT.

This clonotype showed up many times. The chain has TRBV19 and TRBJ2-7, with 13 nucleotides matching TRBD2. Germline CDR1 LNHDA, CDR2 SQIVND (reference sequence). V shed 3 bases, J shed 4 bases, and the junction held 6 bases outside the gene matches. This CDR3 comprises 16 residues. The DNA of the CDR3 is TGTGCCAGTAGTATCCGGACTAGCGGGAGAGCTTACGAGCAGTACTTC. It codes for CASSIRTSGRAYEQYF.

In this sample, this clonotype turned up many times. CDR3 sequence: CASRRNRGDTEAFF. The CDR3 DNA reads as TGTGCCAGCAGACGGAACAGGGGAGACACTGAAGCTTTCTTT. This chain uses TRBV6-1 with TRBJ1-1, with 7 bases fitting TRBD1. CDR1 MNHNS and CDR2 SASEGT come from the germline V gene. This CDR3 is 14 amino acids long. V shed 6 bases and J 3 bases; nucleotides not matched to a gene: 7.

The sample holds a few counts of this clonotype. This chain uses TRBV13 with TRBJ2-7; perhaps TRBD1 as D (5 bases). The germline gives CDR1 PRHDT, CDR2 FYEKMQ (reference sequence). CDR3 length: 15 amino acids. V was cut by 1 base and J by 6 bases, with 16 bases left in between. The CDR3 reads CASSLERQGKGEQYF. CDR3 in DNA: TGTGCCAGCAGCTTAGAGAGGCAGGGCAAGGGCGAGCAGTACTTC.

This clonotype was detected ten times or more. The rearrangement joins TRBV27 to TRBJ2-2, with D possibly being TRBD1 (6 bases). CDR1 is MNHEY and CDR2 is SMNVEV in the germline V gene (reference sequence). V was pared by 2 bases and J by 3 bases, with 16 bases between. The length of the CDR3 is 17 residues. The CDR3 DNA follows: TGTGCCAGCAGTTTAAGTTCAGGACAGCACTACACCGGGGAGCTGTTTTTT. Protein product: CASSLSSGQHYTGELFF.